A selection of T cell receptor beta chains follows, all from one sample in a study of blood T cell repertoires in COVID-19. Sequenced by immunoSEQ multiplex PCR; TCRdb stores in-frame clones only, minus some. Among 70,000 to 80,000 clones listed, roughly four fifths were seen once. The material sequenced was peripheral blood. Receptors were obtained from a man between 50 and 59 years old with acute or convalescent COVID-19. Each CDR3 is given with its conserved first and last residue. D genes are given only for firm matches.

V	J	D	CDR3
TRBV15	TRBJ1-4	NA	CATSRDSRDREKLFF
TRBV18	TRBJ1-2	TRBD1	CASSPTGQGPNYGYTF
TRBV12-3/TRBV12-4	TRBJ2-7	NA	CASSLQGYEQYF
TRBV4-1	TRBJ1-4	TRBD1	CASSQAGTGGNEKLFF
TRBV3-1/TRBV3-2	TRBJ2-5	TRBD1	CASSHRQGEETQYF
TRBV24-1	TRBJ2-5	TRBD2	CATSDSSGSGGAWETQYF
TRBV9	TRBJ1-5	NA	CASSLQGNQPQHF
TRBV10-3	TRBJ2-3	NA	CAISEGGLTDTQYF
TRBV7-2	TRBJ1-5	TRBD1	CASSSGQGRQPQHF
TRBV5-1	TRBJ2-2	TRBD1	CASSLVDRGYTGELFF
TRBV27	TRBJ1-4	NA	CASRAGDPSGKLFF
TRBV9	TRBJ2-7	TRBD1	CASSEGQTHYEQYF
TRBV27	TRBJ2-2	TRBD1	CASTKLKTGVENTGELFF
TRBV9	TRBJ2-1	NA	CASSVGSQGNEQFF
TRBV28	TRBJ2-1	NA	CASIPLGSNEQFF
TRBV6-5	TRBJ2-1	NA	CASSYSSRDEQFF
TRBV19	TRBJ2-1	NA	CASSIGQGLYNEQFF
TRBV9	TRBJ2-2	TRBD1	CASTSGTGGMTGELFF
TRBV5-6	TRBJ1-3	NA	CASSLDFSSGNTIYF
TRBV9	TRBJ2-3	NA	CASSVGASGTDTQYF
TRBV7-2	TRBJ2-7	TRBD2	CASSLDGLAGAYEQYF
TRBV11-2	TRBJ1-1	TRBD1	CASRKGADTEAFF
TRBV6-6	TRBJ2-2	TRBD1	CASSPSKTGVSGELFF
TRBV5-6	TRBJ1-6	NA	CASSLPGTNNSPLHF
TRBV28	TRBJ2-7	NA	CASSRGSWSYEQYF
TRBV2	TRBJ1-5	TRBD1	CASSTGGGSQPQHF
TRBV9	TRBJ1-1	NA	CASSAQGYTEAFF
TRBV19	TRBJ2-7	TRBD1	CASSAGTGSYEQYF
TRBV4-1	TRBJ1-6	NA	CASSQDSGASNSPLHF
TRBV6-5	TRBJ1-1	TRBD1	CASSTRQGRTEAFF
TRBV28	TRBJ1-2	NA	CASLLLGIGANYGYTF
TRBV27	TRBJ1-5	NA	CASRLGGQPQHF
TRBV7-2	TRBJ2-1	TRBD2	CASSLVLAGGRNEQFF
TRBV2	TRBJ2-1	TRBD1	CASSADRVQYNEQFF
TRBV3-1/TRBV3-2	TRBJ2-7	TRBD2	CASSRWTSGYEQYF
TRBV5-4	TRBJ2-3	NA	CASSPNGYAGAQYF
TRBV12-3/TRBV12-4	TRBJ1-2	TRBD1	CASSSGTAYGYTF
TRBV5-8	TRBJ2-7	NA	CASSPPPDEQYF
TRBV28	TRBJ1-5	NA	CASGRGDFIGNQPQHF
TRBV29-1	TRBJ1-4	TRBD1	CSVSQPGQSNEKLFF
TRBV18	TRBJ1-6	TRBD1	CASSPTQGVNSPLHF
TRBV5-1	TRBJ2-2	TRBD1	CASSKSPGTENTGELFF
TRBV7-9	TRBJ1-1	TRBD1	CASSPPGTGGTEAFF
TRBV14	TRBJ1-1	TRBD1	CASSRIAGGTEAFF
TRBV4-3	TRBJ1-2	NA	CASSQVGRVERGYTF
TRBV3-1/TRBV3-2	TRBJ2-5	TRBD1	CASSHLDRAETQYF
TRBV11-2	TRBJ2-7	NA	CASSLVGGAWREQYF
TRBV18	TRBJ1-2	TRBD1	CASSRGTGDTTNYGYTF